Listed below are T cell receptor beta chains from one sample, sequenced in a study of response to subunit inactivated influenza vaccine. MiXCR was run by TCRdb on the RT-PCR reads, yielding one entry per CDR3 protein. The data show approximately 490,000 distinct CDR3 sequences, with approximately 6.9% seen just once and 10% to 15% held by the top ten. The sample was PBMCs from blood, taken roughly 24 months after vaccination. These receptors were obtained from a man between 45 and 75 years old who received an inactivated influenza vaccine. Both conserved end residues are part of each CDR3. A D gene is named only where the DNA matches it firmly. Part of the rows lack a size; the others show once, few, many or a class for expanded clones.

- TRBJ2-5 TRBV27 few TGTGCCAGCAGTCCAGAGGGTCCGGCCACTAGGCACTTC CASSPEGPATRHF
TRBD2 TRBJ2-1 TRBV5-1 few TGCGCCAGCAGCTTGGGAACCCAGCGGGGGGATGAGCAGTTCTTC CASSLGTQRGDEQFF
TRBD1 TRBJ2-5 TRBV12-3/TRBV12-4 many TGTGCCAGCAGCCGACAGGGCCGGCAAGAGACCCAGTACTTC CASSRQGRQETQYF
TRBD1 TRBJ2-7 TRBV9 few TGTGCCAGCAGCGCGGCGGGACAGGGGGACTACGAGCAGTACTTC CASSAAGQGDYEQYF
- TRBJ2-7 TRBV29-1 few TGCAGCGTATGGACAATGAGCTCCTACGAGCAGTACTTC CSVWTMSSYEQYF
TRBD2 TRBJ2-1 TRBV18 many TGTGCCAGCTCACCACCGGGACTAGGGGCTACCAATGAGCAGTTCTTC CASSPPGLGATNEQFF
TRBD1 TRBJ2-5 TRBV3-1 - TGTGCCAGCAGCCCTTCGGGACAGCAAGAGACCCAGTACTTC CASSPSGQQETQYF
TRBD2 TRBJ2-3 TRBV6-2/TRBV6-3 few TGTGCCAGCAGTTACGGGCTAGCGGGGGGATTGGATACGCAGTATTTT CASSYGLAGGLDTQYF
TRBD1 TRBJ1-5 TRBV5-8 many TGTGCCAGCAGCCCCCAGACAGGGGGAAATCAGCCCCAGCATTTT CASSPQTGGNQPQHF
- TRBJ2-3 TRBV10-3 many TGTGCCATCAAGGACCGGGACACACCGAGCGATACGCAGTATTTT CAIKDRDTPSDTQYF
- TRBJ2-4 TRBV24-1 many TGTGCCACCAGTGCTGCGGGATCGTCCAAAAACATTCAGTACTTC CATSAAGSSKNIQYF
- TRBJ2-5 TRBV20-1 - TGCAGTGCTAGAGAAGGGTCGGGGGTACGAGAGACCCAGTACTTC CSAREGSGVRETQYF
- TRBJ1-5 TRBV24-1 few TGTGCCACCAGTGAGTCAGAGAATCAGCCCCAGCATTTT CATSESENQPQHF
- TRBJ2-2 TRBV6-5 - TGTGCCAGCAGTTTTGGGGTTGGGAGGGAGCTGTTTTTT CASSFGVGRELFF
TRBD1 TRBJ1-6 TRBV12-3/TRBV12-4 many TGTGCCAGCAGTACAAGCAGACAGGGGAATTCACCCCTCCACTTT CASSTSRQGNSPLHF